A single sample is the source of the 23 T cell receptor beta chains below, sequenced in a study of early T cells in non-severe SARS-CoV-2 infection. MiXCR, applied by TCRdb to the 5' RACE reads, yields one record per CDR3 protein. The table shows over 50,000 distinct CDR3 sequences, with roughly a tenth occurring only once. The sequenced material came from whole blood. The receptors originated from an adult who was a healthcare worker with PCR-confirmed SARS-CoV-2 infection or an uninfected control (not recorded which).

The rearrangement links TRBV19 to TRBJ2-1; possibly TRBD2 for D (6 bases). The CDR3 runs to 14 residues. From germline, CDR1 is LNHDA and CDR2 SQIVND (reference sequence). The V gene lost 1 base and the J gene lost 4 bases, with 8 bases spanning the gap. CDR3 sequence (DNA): TGTGCCAGTAGTATAGCGGGAGATTACAATGAGCAGTTCTTC. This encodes CASSIAGDYNEQFF.

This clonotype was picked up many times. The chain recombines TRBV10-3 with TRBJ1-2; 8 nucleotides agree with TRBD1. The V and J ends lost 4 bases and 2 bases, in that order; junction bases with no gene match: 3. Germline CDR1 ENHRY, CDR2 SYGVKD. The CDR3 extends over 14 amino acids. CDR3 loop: CAISATGDNYGYTF. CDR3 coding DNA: TGTGCCATCAGTGCGACAGGGGACAACTATGGCTACACCTTC.

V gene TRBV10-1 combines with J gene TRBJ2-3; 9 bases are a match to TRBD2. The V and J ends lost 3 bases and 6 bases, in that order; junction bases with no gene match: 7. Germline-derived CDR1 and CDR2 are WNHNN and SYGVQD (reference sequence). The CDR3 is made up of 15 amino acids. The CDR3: CASSDRSGGPDTQYF. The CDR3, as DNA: TGCGCCAGCAGTGATAGGAGCGGGGGGCCCGATACGCAGTATTTT.

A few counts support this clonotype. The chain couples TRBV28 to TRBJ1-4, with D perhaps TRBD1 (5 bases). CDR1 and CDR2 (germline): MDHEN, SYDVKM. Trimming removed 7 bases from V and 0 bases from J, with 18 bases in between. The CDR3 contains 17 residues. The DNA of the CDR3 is TGTGCCAGCAATAGGCCGGGACTACTGGCAACTAATGAAAAACTGTTTTTT. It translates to CASNRPGLLATNEKLFF.

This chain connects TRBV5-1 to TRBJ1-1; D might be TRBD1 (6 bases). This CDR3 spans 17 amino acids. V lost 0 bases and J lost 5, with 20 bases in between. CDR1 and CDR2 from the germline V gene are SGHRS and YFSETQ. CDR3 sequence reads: CASSLGGMIGGATEAFF. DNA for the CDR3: TGCGCCAGCAGCTTGGGTGGGATGATCGGGGGCGCGACTGAAGCTTTCTTT.

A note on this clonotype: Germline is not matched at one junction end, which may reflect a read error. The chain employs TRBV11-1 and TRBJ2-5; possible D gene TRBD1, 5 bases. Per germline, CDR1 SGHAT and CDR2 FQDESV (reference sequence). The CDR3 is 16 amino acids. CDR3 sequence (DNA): TGTGCCAGCAGCGTAGCCCGAAGACAGTTACAAGAGACCCAGTACTTC. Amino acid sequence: CASSVARRQLQETQYF.

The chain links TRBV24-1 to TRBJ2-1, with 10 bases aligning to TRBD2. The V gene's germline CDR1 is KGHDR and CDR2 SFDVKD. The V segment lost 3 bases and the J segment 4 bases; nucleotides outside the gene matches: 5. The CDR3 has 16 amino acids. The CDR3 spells CATSDTGLALYNEQFF. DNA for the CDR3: TGTGCCACCAGTGATACGGGACTAGCGCTATACAATGAGCAGTTCTTC.

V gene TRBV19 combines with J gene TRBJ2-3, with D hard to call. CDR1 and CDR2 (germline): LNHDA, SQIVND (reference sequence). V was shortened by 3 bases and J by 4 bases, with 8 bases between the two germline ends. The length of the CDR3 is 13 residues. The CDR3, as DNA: TGTGCCAGTAGTATCATCCACGCAGATACGCAGTATTTT. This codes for CASSIIHADTQYF. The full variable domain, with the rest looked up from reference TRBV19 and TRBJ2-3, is DGGITQSPKYLFRKEGQNVTLSCEQNLNHDAMYWYRQDPGQGLRLIYYSQIVNDFQKGDIAEGYSVSREKKESFPLTVTSAQKNPTAFYLCASSIIHADTQYFGPGTRLTVL.

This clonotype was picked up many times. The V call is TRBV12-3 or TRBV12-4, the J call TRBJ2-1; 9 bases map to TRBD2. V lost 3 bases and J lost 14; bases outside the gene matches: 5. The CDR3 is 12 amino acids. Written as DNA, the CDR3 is TGTGCCAGCAGTTTGCGGGGGGGCTCGGAGTTCTTC. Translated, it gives CASSLRGGSEFF.

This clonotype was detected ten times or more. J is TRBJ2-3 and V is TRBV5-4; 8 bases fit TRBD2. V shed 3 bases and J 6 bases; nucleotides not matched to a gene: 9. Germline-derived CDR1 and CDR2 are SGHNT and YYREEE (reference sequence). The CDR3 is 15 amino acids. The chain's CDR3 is CASSSRTSSADTQYF. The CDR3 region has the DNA TGTGCCAGCAGCTCCAGGACTAGCTCGGCTGATACGCAGTATTTT.

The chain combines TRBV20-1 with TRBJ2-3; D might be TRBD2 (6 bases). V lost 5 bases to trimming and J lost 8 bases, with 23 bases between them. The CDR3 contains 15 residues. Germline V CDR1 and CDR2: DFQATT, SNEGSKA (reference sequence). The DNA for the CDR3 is TGCAGTGCTCTCCCCGGGACCAGGAGAGCGGGTACGCAGTATTTT. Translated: CSALPGTRRAGTQYF.

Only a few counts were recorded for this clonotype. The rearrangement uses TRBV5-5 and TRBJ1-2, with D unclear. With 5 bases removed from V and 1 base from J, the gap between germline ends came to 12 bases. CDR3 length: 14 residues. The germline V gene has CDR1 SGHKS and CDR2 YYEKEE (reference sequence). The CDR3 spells CASSPRTVNYGYTF. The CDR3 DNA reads TGTGCCAGCAGTCCCCGGACGGTTAACTATGGCTACACCTTC.

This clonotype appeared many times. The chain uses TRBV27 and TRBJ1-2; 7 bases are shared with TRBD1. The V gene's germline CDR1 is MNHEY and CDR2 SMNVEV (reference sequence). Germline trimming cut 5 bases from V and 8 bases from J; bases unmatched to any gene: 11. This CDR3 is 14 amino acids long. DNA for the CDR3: TGTGCCAGCAGTCCCAATGACAGGGCCGGGGGCTACACCTTC. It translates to CASSPNDRAGGYTF.

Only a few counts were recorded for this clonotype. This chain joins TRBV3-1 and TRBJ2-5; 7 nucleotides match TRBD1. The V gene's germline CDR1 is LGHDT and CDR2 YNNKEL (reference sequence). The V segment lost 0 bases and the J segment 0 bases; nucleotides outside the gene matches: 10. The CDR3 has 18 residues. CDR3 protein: CASSQDRGQVSYQETQYF. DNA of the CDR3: TGTGCCAGCAGCCAAGACCGTGGACAGGTTTCGTACCAAGAGACCCAGTACTTC.

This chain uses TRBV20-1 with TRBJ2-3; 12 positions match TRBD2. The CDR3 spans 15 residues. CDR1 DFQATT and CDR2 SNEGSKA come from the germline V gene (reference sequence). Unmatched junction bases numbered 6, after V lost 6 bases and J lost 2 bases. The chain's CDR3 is CSAKLAGGYTDTQYF. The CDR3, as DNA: TGCAGTGCCAAACTAGCGGGGGGTTACACAGATACGCAGTATTTT.

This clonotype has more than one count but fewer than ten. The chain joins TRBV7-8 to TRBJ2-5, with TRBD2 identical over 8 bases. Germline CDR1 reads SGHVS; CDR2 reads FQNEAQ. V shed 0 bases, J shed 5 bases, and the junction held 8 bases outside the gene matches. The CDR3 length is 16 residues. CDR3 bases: TGTGCCAGCAGCTTAGCCGGGGGGGTCCCCCGGGAGACCCAGTACTTC. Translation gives CASSLAGGVPRETQYF.

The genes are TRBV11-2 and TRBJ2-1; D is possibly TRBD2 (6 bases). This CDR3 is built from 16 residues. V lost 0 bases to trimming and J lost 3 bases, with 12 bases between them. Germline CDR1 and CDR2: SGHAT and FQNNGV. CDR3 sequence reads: CASSLDLGGNYNEQFF. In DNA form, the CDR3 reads TGTGCCAGCAGCTTAGATCTTGGGGGGAACTACAATGAGCAGTTCTTC.

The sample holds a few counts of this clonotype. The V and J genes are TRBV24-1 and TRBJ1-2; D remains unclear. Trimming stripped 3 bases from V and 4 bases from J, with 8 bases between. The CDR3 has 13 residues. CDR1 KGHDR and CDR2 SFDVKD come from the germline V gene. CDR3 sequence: CATSDRLFYGYTF. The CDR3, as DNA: TGTGCCACCAGTGATAGGCTTTTCTATGGCTACACCTTC.

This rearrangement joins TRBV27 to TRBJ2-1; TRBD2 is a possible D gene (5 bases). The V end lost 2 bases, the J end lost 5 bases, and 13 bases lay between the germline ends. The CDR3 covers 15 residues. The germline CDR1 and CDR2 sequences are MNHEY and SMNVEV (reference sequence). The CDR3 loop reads CASSLPGVGDNEQFF. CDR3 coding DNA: TGTGCCAGCAGTTTACCCGGGGTTGGAGACAATGAGCAGTTCTTC.

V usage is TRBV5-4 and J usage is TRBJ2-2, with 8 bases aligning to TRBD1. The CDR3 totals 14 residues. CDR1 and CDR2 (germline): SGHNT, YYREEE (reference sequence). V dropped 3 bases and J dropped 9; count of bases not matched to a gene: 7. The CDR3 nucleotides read TGTGCCAGCAGCTCGCCACAGGGGGTCCGGGAGCTGTTTTTT. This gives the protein CASSSPQGVRELFF.

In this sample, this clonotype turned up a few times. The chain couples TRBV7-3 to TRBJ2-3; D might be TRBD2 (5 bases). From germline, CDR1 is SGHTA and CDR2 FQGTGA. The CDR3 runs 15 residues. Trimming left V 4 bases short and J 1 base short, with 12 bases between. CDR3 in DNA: TGTGCCAGCAGCTCGAAAGGACTGCGCACAGATACGCAGTATTTT. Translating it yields CASSSKGLRTDTQYF. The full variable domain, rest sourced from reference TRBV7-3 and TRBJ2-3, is GAGVSQTPSNKVTEKGKYVELRCDPISGHTALYWYRQSLGQGPEFLIYFQGTGAADDSGLPNDRFFAVRPEGSVSTLKIQRTERGDSAVYLCASSSKGLRTDTQYFGPGTRLTVL.

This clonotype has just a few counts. CDR3 in amino acids: CASSLNSGEIYNEQFF. The CDR3, as DNA: TGTGCCAGCAGCTTAAATTCGGGGGAGATCTACAATGAGCAGTTCTTC. This chain uses TRBV7-3 with TRBJ2-1; a possible D gene is TRBD2 (6 bases). The V gene lost 1 base and the J gene lost 3 bases, with 13 bases spanning the gap. CDR1 is SGHTA and CDR2 is FQGTGA in the germline V gene. The CDR3 consists of 16 residues. Variable domain in full (rest from reference TRBV7-3 and TRBJ2-1): GAGVSQTPSNKVTEKGKYVELRCDPISGHTALYWYRQSLGQGPEFLIYFQGTGAADDSGLPNDRFFAVRPEGSVSTLKIQRTERGDSAVYLCASSLNSGEIYNEQFFGPGTRLTVL.

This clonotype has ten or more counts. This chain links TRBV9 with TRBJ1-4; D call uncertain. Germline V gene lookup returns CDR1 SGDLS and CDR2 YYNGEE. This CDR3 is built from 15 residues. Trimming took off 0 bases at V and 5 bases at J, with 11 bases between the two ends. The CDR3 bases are TGTGCCAGCAGCGTAGACGGGAGGTCGAATGAAAAACTGTTTTTT. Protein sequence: CASSVDGRSNEKLFF.